Here is one T cell receptor (beta chain) with its context. CDR3 size: 16 residues. Trimming removed 1 base from V and 1 base from J, with 11 bases in between. Germline CDR1 reads LNHDA; CDR2 reads SQIVND (reference sequence). The data belong to a study of blood T cell repertoires in COVID-19. Study in general: Acute and convalescent COVID-19 samples came from the United States, Italy and Spain. Sample material is recorded as cDNA or gDNA derived from T cells, B-cell-depleted T cells, or PBMCs.

Authors' analysis steps: Quantification of nucleated cells was approximated via reference gene primer amplification. Method: immunoSEQ multiplex PCR; TCRdb's copy keeps in-frame clones and lacks some. That table furnishes V, J and clone size, whereas the DNA furnished D and trimming. Of 95,000 to 110,000 clones listed, approximately 88% are singletons. What was sequenced was peripheral blood. J is TRBJ2-1 and V is TRBV19, with TRBD1 as a possible D gene (6 bases). The origin of this receptor is a human donor in a cohort sampled during active COVID-19. The DNA for the CDR3 is TGTGCCAGTAGTATAGGGGGGCGGTCTTCCTACAATGAGCAGTTCTTC. It codes for CASSIGGRSSYNEQFF.